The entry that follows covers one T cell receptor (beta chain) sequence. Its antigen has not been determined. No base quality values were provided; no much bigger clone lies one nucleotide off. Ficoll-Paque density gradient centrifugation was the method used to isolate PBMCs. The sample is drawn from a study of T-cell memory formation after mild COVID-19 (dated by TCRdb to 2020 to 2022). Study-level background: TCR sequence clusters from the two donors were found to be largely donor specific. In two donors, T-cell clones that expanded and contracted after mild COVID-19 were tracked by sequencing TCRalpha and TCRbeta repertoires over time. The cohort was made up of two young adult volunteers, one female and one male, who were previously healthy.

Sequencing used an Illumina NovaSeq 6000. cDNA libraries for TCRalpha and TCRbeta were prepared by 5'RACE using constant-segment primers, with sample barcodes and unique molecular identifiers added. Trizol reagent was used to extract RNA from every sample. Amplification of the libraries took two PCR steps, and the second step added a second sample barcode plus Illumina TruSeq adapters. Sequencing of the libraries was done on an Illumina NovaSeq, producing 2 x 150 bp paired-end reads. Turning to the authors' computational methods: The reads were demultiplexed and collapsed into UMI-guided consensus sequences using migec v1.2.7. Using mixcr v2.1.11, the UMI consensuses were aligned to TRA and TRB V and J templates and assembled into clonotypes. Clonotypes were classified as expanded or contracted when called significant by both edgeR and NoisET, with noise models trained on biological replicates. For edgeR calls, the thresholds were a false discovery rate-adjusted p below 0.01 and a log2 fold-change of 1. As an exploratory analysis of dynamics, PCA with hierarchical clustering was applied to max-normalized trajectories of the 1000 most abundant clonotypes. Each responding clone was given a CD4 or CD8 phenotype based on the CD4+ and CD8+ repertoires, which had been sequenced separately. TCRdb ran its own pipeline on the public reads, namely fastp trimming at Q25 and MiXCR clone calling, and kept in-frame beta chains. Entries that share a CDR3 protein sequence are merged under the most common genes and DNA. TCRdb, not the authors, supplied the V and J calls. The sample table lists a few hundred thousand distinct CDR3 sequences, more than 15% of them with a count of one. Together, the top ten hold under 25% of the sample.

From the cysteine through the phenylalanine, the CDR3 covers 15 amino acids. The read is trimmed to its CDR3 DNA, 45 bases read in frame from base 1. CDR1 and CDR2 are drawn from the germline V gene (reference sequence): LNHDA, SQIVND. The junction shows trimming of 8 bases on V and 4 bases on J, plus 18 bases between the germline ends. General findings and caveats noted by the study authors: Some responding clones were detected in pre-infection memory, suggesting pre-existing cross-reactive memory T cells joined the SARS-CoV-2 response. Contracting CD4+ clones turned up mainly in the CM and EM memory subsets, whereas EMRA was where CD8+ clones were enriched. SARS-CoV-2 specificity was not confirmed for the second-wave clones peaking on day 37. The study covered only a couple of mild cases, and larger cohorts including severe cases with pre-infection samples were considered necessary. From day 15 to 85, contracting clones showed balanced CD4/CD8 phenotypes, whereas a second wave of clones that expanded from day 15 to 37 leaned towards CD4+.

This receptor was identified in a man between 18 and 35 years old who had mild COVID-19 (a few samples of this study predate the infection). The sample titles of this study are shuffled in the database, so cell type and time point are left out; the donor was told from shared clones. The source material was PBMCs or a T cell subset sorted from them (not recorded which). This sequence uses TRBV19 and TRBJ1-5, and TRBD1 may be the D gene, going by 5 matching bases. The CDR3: CASGAPGLLNQPQHF. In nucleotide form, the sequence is TGTGCCAGTGGGGCTCCGGGACTCCTTAATCAGCCCCAGCATTTT.